This T cell receptor beta chain derives from a study of PD-L1 blockade in urothelial cancer. Study-level information: The patients had undergone anywhere from 0 to 3 prior chemotherapy regimens. Across blood samples, T cells had a median count of around 150,000.

As for this clone: What it recognizes is unknown.

Stated time point: pretreatment peripheral blood. Sample contribution per patient ranged from 1 to 8, covering pretreatment and on-treatment. Study-level results: Pretreatment TCR clonality in blood under the median foretold superior survival.

The assay was immunoSEQ multiplex PCR, and TCRdb's table has in-frame clones only and misses some. The sample holds around 130,000 clones, around 85% seen once. This specimen was PBMCs, taken around atezolizumab (anti-PD-L1) treatment. This TCR was sampled from a man aged 50 to 59 with urothelial cancer.

The CDR3 protein is CASSTGTANNSPLHF. The CDR3 DNA follows: TGTGCCAGCTCGACAGGGACGGCCAATAATTCACCCCTCCACTTT. V usage is TRBV11-3 and J usage is TRBJ1-6; 7 bases line up with TRBD1. The CDR3 loop spans 15 amino acids. V lost 8 bases and J lost 5; bases outside the gene matches: 9. Germline V gene sequence: CDR1 SGHNT, CDR2 YENEEA.